These 17 T cell receptor beta chains originate from one sample sequenced in a study of blood T cell repertoires in COVID-19. Generated by immunoSEQ multiplex PCR, the TCRdb table keeps only in-frame clones and is missing some. Of 52,000 or so clones listed, almost 90% are singletons. Sequencing was carried out using peripheral blood. These receptors were obtained from a man in his sixties with active COVID-19.

The chain uses TRBV15 and TRBJ2-1, with TRBD1 as a possible D gene (8 bases). The CDR3 is 15 residues long. V dropped 6 bases and J dropped 5 bases, with 17 bases sitting between them. The germline V gene has CDR1 LNHNV and CDR2 YYDKDF (reference sequence). The CDR3 nucleotides read TGTGCCACCAGAGGGGGGGGGACAGGAAACAATGAGCAGTTCTTC. Protein: CATRGGGTGNNEQFF.

The genes are TRBV11-2 and TRBJ2-3, with a possible D match to TRBD2 (6 bases). Trimming left V 4 bases short and J 3 bases short, with 11 bases between. There are 14 residues in the CDR3. The V gene's germline CDR1 is SGHAT and CDR2 FQNNGV. CDR3 region: CASSSRAGTDTQYF. The CDR3 nucleotides are TGTGCCAGCAGCTCCCGGGCGGGAACAGATACGCAGTATTTT.

The chain combines TRBV27 with TRBJ2-7; no firm D call. With 3 bases removed from V and 4 bases from J, the gap between germline ends came to 10 bases. The CDR3 runs 13 residues. Germline V lookup: CDR1 MNHEY, CDR2 SMNVEV (reference sequence). CDR3 loop: CASSFRNPYEQYF. The CDR3 nucleotides are TGTGCCAGCAGTTTCAGAAACCCTTACGAGCAGTACTTC.

The V gene is TRBV5-4, the J gene TRBJ1-1; no definite D call. The CDR3 has 14 residues. From germline, CDR1 is SGHNT and CDR2 YYREEE (reference sequence). Trimming cost V 1 base and J 0 bases, with 7 bases left between them. The CDR3 region is CASSLTEMNTEAFF. The CDR3 DNA is TGTGCCAGCAGCTTGACAGAGATGAACACTGAAGCTTTCTTT.

The rearrangement joins TRBV18 to TRBJ1-1; TRBD1 is a possible D gene (5 bases). Trimming took off 3 bases at V and 7 bases at J, with 9 bases between the two ends. The CDR3 is 12 amino acids. Germline values: CDR1 KGHSH, CDR2 LQKENI. The CDR3 loop reads CASSPSGFEAFF. The CDR3 DNA is TGTGCCAGCTCACCGTCAGGGTTTGAAGCTTTCTTT.

This sequence joins TRBV2 and TRBJ2-3; 7 nucleotides align to TRBD2. The length of the CDR3 is 15 residues. J gave up 6 bases and V 0 bases, and 6 bases lay outside the gene matches. Germline CDR1 and CDR2: SNHLY and FYNNEI. The CDR3 DNA follows: TGTGCCAGCAGTGAAGCGCTCGGGAGGATGGATACGCAGTATTTT. This gives the protein CASSEALGRMDTQYF.

This clone was detected only a few times. V usage is TRBV6-6 and J usage is TRBJ1-5; D remains unclear. Trimming removed 5 bases at V and 4 bases at J, with 15 bases between. CDR3 length equals 15 residues. Per germline, CDR1 MNHNY and CDR2 SVGAGI (reference sequence). The CDR3 bases are TGTGCCAGCAGTACCCTGGAGGGCGGTAATCAGCCCCAGCATTTT. This translates into CASSTLEGGNQPQHF.

The chain has TRBV19 and TRBJ2-3; 10 bases map to TRBD2. After removal of 2 bases from V and 4 bases from J, the junction contained 3 bases not matched to a gene. The germline V gene encodes CDR1 LNHDA and CDR2 SQIVND (reference sequence). This CDR3 has 15 amino acids. The CDR3 DNA reads as TGTGCCAGTAGTATACTAGCGGGAGCATCAGATACGCAGTATTTT. As protein: CASSILAGASDTQYF.

The chain combines TRBV19 with TRBJ1-5, with 9 bases matching TRBD1. The junction had 9 bases not matched to a gene; V was cut back by 6 bases and J by 6 bases. The germline V gene has CDR1 LNHDA and CDR2 SQIVND (reference sequence). The CDR3 totals 15 residues. CDR3 DNA sequence: TGTGCCAGTAGCTGGGGACAGGGAAGGATTCAGCCCCAGCATTTT. It is translated as CASSWGQGRIQPQHF.

The chain has TRBV2 and TRBJ1-5; perhaps TRBD1 as D (6 bases). With 7 bases removed from V and 1 base from J, the gap between germline ends came to 11 bases. This CDR3 is 14 amino acids long. Germline-derived CDR1 and CDR2 are SNHLY and FYNNEI. The CDR3 spells CASKIRGSNQPQHF. The CDR3 DNA follows: TGTGCCAGCAAAATCAGGGGAAGCAATCAGCCCCAGCATTTT.

J is TRBJ2-5 and V is TRBV3-1 (or the pseudogene TRBV3-2), with D possibly being TRBD1 (6 bases). The CDR3 runs to 15 residues. V gave up 4 bases and J gave up 5 bases, with 17 bases separating them. Germline CDR1 and CDR2: LGHDT and YNNKEL (reference sequence). Written as DNA, the CDR3 is TGTGCCAGCAGCCGGAACAGGGCCGCCGGGGAGACCCAGTACTTC. This translates into CASSRNRAAGETQYF.

The chain employs TRBV9 and TRBJ2-3, with D hard to call. The CDR3 covers 15 residues. Germline V gene sequence: CDR1 SGDLS, CDR2 YYNGEE. V lost 4 bases and J lost 6, with 18 bases in between. CDR3 DNA: TGTGCCAGCAGCACAGTAGACGGTTCATGGGATACGCAGTATTTT. It yields the protein CASSTVDGSWDTQYF. Drawing the rest from reference TRBV9 and TRBJ2-3, the complete variable domain is DSGVTQTPKHLITATGQRVTLRCSPRSGDLSVYWYQQSLDQGLQFLIQYYNGEERAKGNILERFSAQQFPDLHSELNLSSLELGDSALYFCASSTVDGSWDTQYFGPGTRLTVL.

The chain joins TRBV5-6 to TRBJ2-7; perhaps TRBD1 as D (6 bases). The CDR3 spans 15 residues. V was clipped by 5 bases and J by 3 bases, with 18 bases between them. Germline V gene data show CDR1 as SGHDT and CDR2 as YYEEEE. This CDR3 reads CASRLLGGALYEQYF. CDR3 DNA: TGTGCCAGCAGACTGCTAGGGGGTGCCCTCTACGAGCAGTACTTC. The full variable domain, rest sourced from reference TRBV5-6 and TRBJ2-7, is DAGVTQSPTHLIKTRGQQVTLRCSPKSGHDTVSWYQQALGQGPQFIFQYYEEEERQRGNFPDRFSGHQFPNYSSELNVNALLLGDSALYLCASRLLGGALYEQYFGPGTRLTVT.

This chain joins TRBV12-5 and TRBJ2-3; 9 bases line up with TRBD1. The CDR3 is made up of 16 amino acids. CDR1 is LGHNT and CDR2 is FRNRAP in the germline V gene. The ends lost 6 bases at V and 2 bases at J; junction bases unmatched: 9. CDR3 sequence (DNA): TGTGCTAGTGGCACCGGACAGGGGAAGGACACAGATACGCAGTATTTT. Protein: CASGTGQGKDTDTQYF.

This clone was counted once. The genes are TRBV12-5 and TRBJ1-3, with 8 nucleotides matching TRBD1. The ends lost 5 bases at V and 4 bases at J; junction bases unmatched: 4. This CDR3 has 14 amino acids. In germline, CDR1 is LGHNT, CDR2 FRNRAP. CDR3 nucleotide sequence: TGTGCTAGTGGTGCAGGGGGCGCGGGAAACACCATATATTTT. Protein: CASGAGGAGNTIYF. The full variable domain, its missing parts supplied by reference TRBV12-5 and TRBJ1-3, is DARVTQTPRHKVTEMGQEVTMRCQPILGHNTVFWYRQTMMQGLELLAYFRNRAPLDDSGMPKDRFSAEMPDATLATLKIQPSEPRDSAVYFCASGAGGAGNTIYFGEGSWLTVV.

This rearrangement joins TRBV5-8 to TRBJ2-5; the D gene is possibly TRBD1 (6 bases). CDR1 is SGHTS, CDR2 YDEGEE, per germline. The CDR3 loop spans 13 amino acids. The V and J ends lost 4 bases and 7 bases respectively, with 14 bases between them. CDR3 sequence: CASSLNRVGTQYF. For the CDR3, the DNA is TGTGCCAGCAGCCTGAACAGGGTGGGGACCCAGTACTTC.

Turning to this clone: Sequence at one end of the junction differs from germline and may be a read error. V and J are TRBV7-7 and TRBJ2-7; 11 bases are a match to TRBD1. Germline V gene sequence: CDR1 SSHAT, CDR2 FNYEAQ (reference sequence). There are 15 residues in the CDR3. The CDR3 sequence: CASSRLGQGAYEQYF. CDR3 DNA sequence: TGTGCTAGCAGCAGATTGGGACAGGGGGCCTACGAGCAGTACTTC. The variable domain in full, completed from reference TRBV7-7 and TRBJ2-7, reads GAGVSQSPRYKVTKRGQDVTLRCDPISSHATLYWYQQALGQGPEFLTYFNYEAQPDKSGLPSDRFSAERPEGSISTLTIQRTEQRDSAMYRCASSRLGQGAYEQYFGPGTRLTVT.